These 25 T cell receptor beta chains originate from one sample sequenced in a study of CD8+ T cells in alopecia areata. Extraction of RNA preceded its reverse transcription into cDNA, which served as the sequencing template. Sequenced by immunoSEQ multiplex PCR; TCRdb stores in-frame clones only, minus some. The sample gives roughly 140,000 clones, 51% of which show up once; roughly 0.92% is in the top ten. The sequencing used CD4+ T cells sorted from blood, collected at week 0. The receptors were gathered from a human donor with alopecia areata.

J is TRBJ1-3 and V is TRBV7-2; 9 bases agree with TRBD1. This CDR3 has 14 amino acids. Germline V CDR1 and CDR2: SGHTA, FQGNSA. Trimming cost V 4 bases and J 4 bases; bases outside gene matches: 2. CDR3: CASSSDRGGNTIYF. DNA of the CDR3: TGTGCCAGCAGCTCGGACAGGGGAGGAAACACCATATATTTT.

The chain joins TRBV29-1 to TRBJ1-2; TRBD1 matches 9 bases. Trimming at V came to 6 bases and at J to 7 bases, leaving 3 bases not matched to a gene. CDR1 is SQVTM, CDR2 ANQGSEA, per germline. The CDR3 covers 11 residues. The CDR3 DNA sequence: TGCAGCGTAGGACAGGGGACTGGCTACACCTTC. It specifies CSVGQGTGYTF.

This rearrangement joins TRBV29-1 to TRBJ1-1, with no clear D. The germline gives CDR1 SQVTM, CDR2 ANQGSEA. The V and J ends lost 7 bases and 4 bases respectively, with 4 bases between them. The CDR3 spans 9 residues. CDR3 nucleotide sequence: TGCAGCGGAGGCACTGAAGCTTTCTTT. It encodes CSGGTEAFF.

The chain employs TRBV2 and TRBJ2-7; D tentatively fits TRBD1 or TRBD2 (5 bases each). Germline CDR1 is SNHLY and CDR2 is FYNNEI. CDR3 size: 11 residues. The V end lost 10 bases, the J end lost 3 bases, and 10 bases lay between the germline ends. The CDR3 bases are TGTGCCACCTCGAGGGGCTACGAGCAGTACTTC. Translated, it gives CATSRGYEQYF.

A few counts support this clone. The CDR3 DNA follows: TGTGCCGTCCGGGAGTATGGTTACAATGAGCAGTTCTTC. This codes for CAVREYGYNEQFF. V usage is TRBV19 and J usage is TRBJ2-1; TRBD2 is a possible D gene (6 bases). The CDR3 is 13 amino acids. The ends were cut back, 11 bases at V and 4 bases at J, with 15 bases in the middle. CDR1 is LNHDA, CDR2 SQIVND, per germline (reference sequence).

V is TRBV2 and J is TRBJ2-3, with 11 bases that match TRBD2. CDR3 length equals 15 residues. Per the germline V gene, CDR1 is SNHLY and CDR2 is FYNNEI. The V segment lost 7 bases and the J segment 0 bases; nucleotides outside the gene matches: 3. CDR3 DNA: TGTGCCAGCACACGGACTAGCGGGAGCACAGATACGCAGTATTTT. The encoded protein is CASTRTSGSTDTQYF.

The rearrangement joins TRBV5-1 to TRBJ2-2; 9 bases are shared with TRBD2. J gave up 6 bases and V 0 bases, and 0 bases lay outside the gene matches. Germline V gives CDR1 SGHRS, CDR2 YFSETQ. This CDR3 has 14 amino acids. The CDR3 reads CASSLGTSAGELFF. Here the CDR3 DNA reads TGCGCCAGCAGCTTGGGGACTAGCGCCGGGGAGCTGTTTTTT.

The chain recombines TRBV7-9 with TRBJ2-5, with D hard to call. The V end was cut by 5 bases, the J end by 4 bases, with 14 bases between. Germline V gives CDR1 SEHNR, CDR2 FQNEAQ (reference sequence). This CDR3 is built from 14 residues. The CDR3, as DNA: TGTGCCAGCAGCCTGGTGGATCTTACAGAGACCCAGTACTTC. It is translated as CASSLVDLTETQYF.

This clone was seen a handful of times. V is TRBV29-1 and J is TRBJ1-2, with TRBD1 matching over 7 bases. The CDR3 length is 13 residues. CDR1 SQVTM and CDR2 ANQGSEA come from the germline V gene. With V trimmed by 5 bases and J by 6 bases, 9 bases remained unmatched. Here the CDR3 DNA reads TGCAGCGTTCGGGACAGCCCGTCGGATGGCTACACCTTC. Its translation: CSVRDSPSDGYTF. Full variable domain (remainder filled in from reference TRBV29-1 and TRBJ1-2): SAVISQKPSRDICQRGTSLTIQCQVDSQVTMMFWYRQQPGQSLTLIATANQGSEATYESGFVIDKFPISRPNLTFSTLTVSNMSPEDSSIYLCSVRDSPSDGYTFGSGTRLTVV.

The genes are TRBV9 and TRBJ2-1; D is ambiguous. The germline V gene has CDR1 SGDLS and CDR2 YYNGEE. Trimming removed 2 bases from V and 8 bases from J, with 5 bases in between. CDR3 length: 11 residues. The CDR3 DNA reads as TGTGCCAGCAGCGTGATGGATGAGCAGTTCTTC. It is translated as CASSVMDEQFF. The variable domain in full, completed from reference TRBV9 and TRBJ2-1, reads DSGVTQTPKHLITATGQRVTLRCSPRSGDLSVYWYQQSLDQGLQFLIQYYNGEERAKGNILERFSAQQFPDLHSELNLSSLELGDSALYFCASSVMDEQFFGPGTRLTVL.

The chain carries TRBV29-1 and TRBJ2-5; tentative D call: TRBD2 (6 bases). Between the trimmed V and J ends, which lost 4 bases and 1 base, there was a span of 10 bases. From germline, CDR1 is SQVTM and CDR2 ANQGSEA. The CDR3 consists of 13 residues. The CDR3 DNA follows: TGCAGCGTTGGATATAGCGGCCAAGAGACCCAGTACTTC. It translates to CSVGYSGQETQYF.

This clone turned up a few times. V usage is TRBV29-1 and J usage is TRBJ2-5, with 7 positions matching TRBD1. CDR3 size: 11 residues. The germline gives CDR1 SQVTM, CDR2 ANQGSEA. Trimming cost V 7 bases and J 5 bases; bases outside gene matches: 4. CDR3 nucleotide sequence: TGCAGCGGTACAGGGGTCGAGACCCAGTACTTC. It yields the protein CSGTGVETQYF.

The chain couples TRBV6-5 to TRBJ2-3; D is unclear. Germline assignment: CDR1 MNHEY and CDR2 SVGAGI. Trimming cost V 6 bases and J 4 bases, with 14 bases left between them. This CDR3 has 14 amino acids. As DNA, the CDR3 is TGTGCCAGCAGCCGATTAACGCAGGCAGATACGCAGTATTTT. Protein sequence: CASSRLTQADTQYF.

The rearrangement uses TRBV28 and TRBJ2-6; the D gene could be TRBD1 or TRBD2 (5 bases each). Germline V gene lookup returns CDR1 MDHEN and CDR2 SYDVKM. The V end was cut by 8 bases, the J end by 2 bases, with 16 bases between. The CDR3 spans 16 residues. The CDR3 coding sequence is TGTGCCAGCGCGGGCAGGGAGTTCGCTGGGGCCAACGTCCTGACTTTC. Amino acid sequence: CASAGREFAGANVLTF.

This clone was recorded a few times. The V gene is TRBV29-1, the J gene TRBJ1-1, with D hard to call. Germline lookup yields CDR1 SQVTM and CDR2 ANQGSEA. The CDR3 length is 14 residues. The V end was cut by 5 bases, the J end by 4 bases, with 17 bases between. In nucleotides, the CDR3 is TGCAGCGTTCGGCAGGAGTTCTACTCCACTGAAGCTTTCTTT. Protein sequence: CSVRQEFYSTEAFF.

The chain couples TRBV7-9 to TRBJ2-5, with a weak D call TRBD2 (7 bases). This CDR3 comprises 15 residues. Germline CDR1 is SEHNR and CDR2 is FQNEAQ (reference sequence). The ends were cut back, 5 bases at V and 5 bases at J, with 18 bases in the middle. CDR3 protein: CASSGPRGAPETQYF. CDR3 bases: TGTGCCAGCAGCGGTCCACGGGGGGCGCCGGAGACCCAGTACTTC.

Only a few counts were recorded for this clone. The J gene is TRBJ1-5, the V gene TRBV7-2; TRBD1 is a possible D gene (5 bases). Looked up from germline, CDR1 is SGHTA and CDR2 is FQGNSA. This CDR3 contains 13 residues. With 5 bases removed from V and 4 bases from J, the gap between germline ends came to 9 bases. CDR3 bases: TGTGCCAGCAGCATATCAGGGAATCAGCCCCAGCATTTT. It translates to CASSISGNQPQHF.

The V and J genes are TRBV27 and TRBJ1-4; weak D call: TRBD1 (5 bases). Germline CDR1 MNHEY, CDR2 SMNVEV (reference sequence). V shed 3 bases and J shed 5 bases, with 13 bases lying between them. The CDR3 is made up of 15 amino acids. For the CDR3, the DNA is TGTGCCAGCAGTTTTTACCCAGGGAGGAATGAAAAACTGTTTTTT. Its translation is CASSFYPGRNEKLFF.

This clone was recorded at least ten times. The V call is TRBV10-3, the J call TRBJ2-1, with 13 bases aligning to TRBD2. CDR1 ENHRY and CDR2 SYGVKD come from the germline V gene. This CDR3 spans 14 amino acids. After removal of 10 bases from V and 5 bases from J, the junction contained 5 bases not matched to a gene. The CDR3 is CATAGTSGNNEQFF. Here the CDR3 DNA reads TGTGCCACCGCCGGGACTAGCGGGAACAATGAGCAGTTCTTC.

This chain joins TRBV7-2 and TRBJ2-7; the match to TRBD2 covers 7 bases. The V segment lost 5 bases and the J segment 4 bases; nucleotides outside the gene matches: 11. Germline CDR1 is SGHTA and CDR2 is FQGNSA. The CDR3 is 15 amino acids. The DNA of the CDR3 is TGTGCCAGCAGCGCCGAAGGGCTAGCGGCGTACGAGCAGTACTTC. Protein sequence: CASSAEGLAAYEQYF.

The chain links TRBV29-1 to TRBJ2-2; D gene ambiguous. The germline CDR1 and CDR2 sequences are SQVTM and ANQGSEA. Trimming took off 4 bases at V and 2 bases at J, with 5 bases between the two ends. This CDR3 contains 12 residues. The DNA of the CDR3 is TGCAGCGTTGTGGGCAACACCGGGGAGCTGTTTTTT. Encoded protein: CSVVGNTGELFF.

V is TRBV7-2 and J is TRBJ2-4, with TRBD1 matching over 10 bases. Germline V gives CDR1 SGHTA, CDR2 FQGNSA. Trimming cost V 3 bases and J 8 bases; bases outside gene matches: 13. The CDR3 totals 17 residues. DNA for the CDR3: TGTGCCAGCAGCTTGGTAACCGGGACAGGGGTTTTAGACATTCAGTACTTC. It yields the protein CASSLVTGTGVLDIQYF.

The chain recombines TRBV2 with TRBJ2-3, with D unclear. Germline V gene data show CDR1 as SNHLY and CDR2 as FYNNEI. The CDR3 sequence is 13 residues long. The ends were cut back, 7 bases at V and 0 bases at J, with 8 bases in the middle. The DNA for the CDR3 is TGTGCCAGCACGCCGTCAAGCACAGATACGCAGTATTTT. Amino acids: CASTPSSTDTQYF.

V is TRBV15 and J is TRBJ2-3; possible D gene TRBD2, 5 bases. Trimming removed 4 bases from V and 8 bases from J, with 10 bases in between. The CDR3 has 12 residues. Germline values: CDR1 LNHNV, CDR2 YYDKDF (reference sequence). CDR3 in amino acids: CATSTGRGTQYF. The CDR3 DNA is TGTGCCACCAGCACGGGGAGAGGTACGCAGTATTTT.

The V call is TRBV7-9, the J call TRBJ2-7; 9 nucleotides line up with TRBD1. The length of the CDR3 is 15 residues. Germline values: CDR1 SEHNR, CDR2 FQNEAQ (reference sequence). After removal of 5 bases from V and 5 bases from J, the junction contained 10 bases not matched to a gene. CDR3 sequence (DNA): TGTGCCAGCAGCATGTTGGACAGGGGAAGGAACGAGCAGTACTTC. This sequence encodes CASSMLDRGRNEQYF.